This paragraph covers one TCR beta chain sequence. Its antigen remains unknown. The data were obtained in a study of cytomegalovirus exposure and HLA in healthy donors. Broader study findings: A later examination showed that TCR association rates differed by HLA locus, with DRB1 most and HLA-C fewest.

Trimming at V came to 8 bases and at J to 8 bases, leaving 19 bases not matched to a gene. Germline V lookup: CDR1 MNHEY, CDR2 SMNVEV (reference sequence). CDR3 length: 16 amino acids. Vbeta (60) and Jbeta (13) primers were used in the PCR. Sequencing was performed with immunoSEQ multiplex PCR; in TCRdb, only in-frame clones are kept and a portion is missing. The table has some 99,000 clones, 70% to 80% seen once; the top ten hold approximately 8%. This sequence originates from a female donor in good health and CMV-seronegative. The chain employs TRBV27 and TRBJ2-7; 9 bases are shared with TRBD2. The sample taken for sequencing was PBMCs. This chain's CDR3 is CASSLTSGTSITKQYF. CDR3 DNA: TGTGCCAGCTCGTTGACGTCCGGGACTAGCATAACAAAGCAGTACTTC.